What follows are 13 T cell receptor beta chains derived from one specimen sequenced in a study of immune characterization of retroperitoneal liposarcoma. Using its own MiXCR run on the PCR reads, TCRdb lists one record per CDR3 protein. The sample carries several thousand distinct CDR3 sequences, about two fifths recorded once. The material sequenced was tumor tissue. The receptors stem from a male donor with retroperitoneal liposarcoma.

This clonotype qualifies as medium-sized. CDR3 residues: CASSFPRSGTSTDTQYF. CDR3 nucleotide sequence: TGTGCCAGCAGCTTTCCACGAAGCGGGACCAGCACAGATACGCAGTATTTT. The chain is built from TRBV7-2 and TRBJ2-3; 7 nucleotides align to TRBD2. The CDR3 runs 17 residues. V gave up 3 bases and J gave up 0 bases; unmatched junction bases: 9. The V gene's germline CDR1 is SGHTA and CDR2 FQGNSA.

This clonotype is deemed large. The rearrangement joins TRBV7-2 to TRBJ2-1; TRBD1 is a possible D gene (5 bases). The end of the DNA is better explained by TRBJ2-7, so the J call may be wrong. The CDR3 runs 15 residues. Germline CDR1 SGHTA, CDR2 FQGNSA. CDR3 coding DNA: TGTGCCAGCAGCCCTTTGTATGGGGCCTACAATGAGCAGTACTTC. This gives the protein CASSPLYGAYNEQYF.

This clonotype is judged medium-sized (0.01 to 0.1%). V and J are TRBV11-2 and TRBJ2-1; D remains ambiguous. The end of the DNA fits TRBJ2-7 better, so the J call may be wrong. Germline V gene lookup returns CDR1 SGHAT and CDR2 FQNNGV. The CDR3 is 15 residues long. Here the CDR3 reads CASSLGQVSYNEQYF. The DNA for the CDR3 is TGTGCCAGCAGCTTAGGGCAGGTTTCCTACAATGAGCAGTACTTC.

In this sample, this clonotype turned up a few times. In DNA form, the CDR3 reads TGTGCCAGCAGCTTAGTTAGGGGGCTAATGGAGACCCAGTACTTC. Its translation: CASSLVRGLMETQYF. The chain employs TRBV7-8 and TRBJ2-5, with TRBD1 matching over 7 bases. Germline-derived CDR1 and CDR2 are SGHVS and FQNEAQ. The CDR3 is made up of 15 amino acids. The junction had 7 bases not matched to a gene; V was cut back by 1 base and J by 5 bases. The full variable domain, in which reference TRBV7-8 and TRBJ2-5 provide the parts outside the CDR3, is GAGVSQSPRYKVAKRGQDVALRCDPISGHVSLFWYQQALGQGPEFLTYFQNEAQLDKSGLPSDRFFAERPEGSVSTLKIQRTQQEDSAVYLCASSLVRGLMETQYFGPGTRLLVL.

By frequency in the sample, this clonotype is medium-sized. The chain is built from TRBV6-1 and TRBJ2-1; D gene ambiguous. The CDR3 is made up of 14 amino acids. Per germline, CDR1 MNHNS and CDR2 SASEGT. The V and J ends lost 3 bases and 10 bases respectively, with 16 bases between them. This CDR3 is CASSEYSISYEQFF. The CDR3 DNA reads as TGTGCCAGCAGTGAGTACTCGATCTCCTACGAGCAGTTCTTC.

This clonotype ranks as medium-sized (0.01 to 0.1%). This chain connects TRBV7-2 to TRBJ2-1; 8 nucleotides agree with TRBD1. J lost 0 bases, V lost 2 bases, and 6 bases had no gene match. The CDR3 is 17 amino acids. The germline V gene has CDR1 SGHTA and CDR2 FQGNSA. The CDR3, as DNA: TGTGCCAGCAGCTTAAACGGACAGGGATTCTCCTACAATGAGCAGTTCTTC. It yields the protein CASSLNGQGFSYNEQFF.

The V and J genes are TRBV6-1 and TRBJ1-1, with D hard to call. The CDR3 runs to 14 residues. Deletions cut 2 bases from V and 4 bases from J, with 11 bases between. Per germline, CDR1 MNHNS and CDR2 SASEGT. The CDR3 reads CASSESGGVTEAFF. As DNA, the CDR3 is TGTGCCAGCAGTGAATCCGGCGGGGTCACTGAAGCTTTCTTT.

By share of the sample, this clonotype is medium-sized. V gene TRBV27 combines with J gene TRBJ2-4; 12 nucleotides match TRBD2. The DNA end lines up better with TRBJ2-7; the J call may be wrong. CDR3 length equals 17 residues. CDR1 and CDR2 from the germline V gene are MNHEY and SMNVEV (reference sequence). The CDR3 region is CASTQTGLAGKSYEQYF. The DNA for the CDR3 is TGTGCCAGCACCCAAACTGGACTAGCGGGGAAAAGTTACGAGCAGTACTTC.

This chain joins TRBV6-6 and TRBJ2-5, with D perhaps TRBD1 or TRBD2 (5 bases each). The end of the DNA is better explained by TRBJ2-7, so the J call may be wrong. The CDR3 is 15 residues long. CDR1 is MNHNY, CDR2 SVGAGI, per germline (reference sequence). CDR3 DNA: TGTGCCAGCAGTTACGACCCGGGACGGCGCTACGAGCAGTACTTC. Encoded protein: CASSYDPGRRYEQYF.

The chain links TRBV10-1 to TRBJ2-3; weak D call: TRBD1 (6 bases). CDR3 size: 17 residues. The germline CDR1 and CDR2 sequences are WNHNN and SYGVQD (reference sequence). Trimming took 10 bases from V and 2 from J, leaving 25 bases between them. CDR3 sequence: CAILKKGHLLNTDTQYF. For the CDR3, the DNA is TGCGCCATCCTTAAAAAGGGACACCTACTTAACACAGATACGCAGTATTTT.

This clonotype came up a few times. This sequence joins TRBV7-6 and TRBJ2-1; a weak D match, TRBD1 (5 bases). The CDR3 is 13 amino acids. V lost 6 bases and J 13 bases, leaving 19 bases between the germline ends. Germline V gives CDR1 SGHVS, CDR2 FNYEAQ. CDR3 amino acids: CASRPDREETQFF. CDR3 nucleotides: TGTGCCAGCAGGCCAGACAGAGAAGAGACCCAGTTCTTC.

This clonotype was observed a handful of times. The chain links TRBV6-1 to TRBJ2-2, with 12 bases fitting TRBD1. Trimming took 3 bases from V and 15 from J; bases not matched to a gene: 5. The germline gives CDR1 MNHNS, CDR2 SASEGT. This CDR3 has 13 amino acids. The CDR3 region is CASSDQGQGALFF. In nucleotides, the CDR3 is TGTGCCAGCAGTGACCAGGGACAGGGGGCTTTGTTTTTT.

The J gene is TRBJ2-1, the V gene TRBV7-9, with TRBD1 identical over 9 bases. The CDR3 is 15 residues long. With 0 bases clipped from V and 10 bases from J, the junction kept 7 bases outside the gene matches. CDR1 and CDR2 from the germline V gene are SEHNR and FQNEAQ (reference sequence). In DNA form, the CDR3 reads TGTGCCAGCAGCTTAGCATCCGACAGGGGGGACGAGCAGTTCTTC. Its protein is CASSLASDRGDEQFF.